The clone carrying this TCR beta chain was counted a few times. This sample is drawn from a study of blood T cell repertoires in COVID-19. Overall study: COVID-19 samples collected from the United States, Italy and Spain covered acute and convalescent phases.

Original handling: The authors estimated nucleated cell counts from reference gene primer amplification. Some clones are missing from TCRdb's copy, which holds only in-frame ones; the method was immunoSEQ multiplex PCR. V, J and clone size derive from that table, while D and trimming were established from the DNA sequence. The sample includes a few hundred thousand clones, roughly 89% of them seen just once. Germline loops: CDR1 MNHEY, CDR2 SVGEGT. The V gene end was trimmed by 6 bases and the J gene end by 6 bases; junction bases not matched to a gene: 8. The CDR3 runs to 14 residues. The chain links TRBV6-2 or TRBV6-3 to TRBJ1-5; TRBD1 aligns across 7 bases. The sample consisted of PBMCs or T cells enriched from blood (not recorded which). The sequence derives from a woman aged 18-30 years with acute COVID-19. The CDR3 DNA follows: TGTGCCAGCAGCCACAGGGGTGGGATTCAGCCCCAGCATTTT. Amino acids: CASSHRGGIQPQHF.